This record covers a single TCR beta chain. The data were obtained in a study of T-cell reconstitution after alpha-beta-depleted transplantation in children. Unique molecular identifiers were used in preparing the TCRbeta library. MiXCR was run by TCRdb on the PCR reads, yielding one entry per CDR3 protein. Found here are roughly 200,000 distinct CDR3 sequences, about 6.3% of them singletons; the top ten hold more than 2.5%. This CDR3 comprises 18 residues. The V gene is TRBV21-1, the J gene TRBJ2-7; the table names TRBD1, a call not compared with the DNA. TRBV21-1 is marked as a pseudogene. Sequencing used PBMCs from the stem cell graft donor, obtained from the stem cell graft. The receptor's source is a human donor who donated a stem cell graft to a child with Wiskott-Aldrich syndrome. The CDR3 bases are TGTGCCAGCAGCTCTCCTACTCCTTCGGCACCCGGGAGATACGAGCAGTACTTC. Protein sequence: CASSSPTPSAPGRYEQYF.